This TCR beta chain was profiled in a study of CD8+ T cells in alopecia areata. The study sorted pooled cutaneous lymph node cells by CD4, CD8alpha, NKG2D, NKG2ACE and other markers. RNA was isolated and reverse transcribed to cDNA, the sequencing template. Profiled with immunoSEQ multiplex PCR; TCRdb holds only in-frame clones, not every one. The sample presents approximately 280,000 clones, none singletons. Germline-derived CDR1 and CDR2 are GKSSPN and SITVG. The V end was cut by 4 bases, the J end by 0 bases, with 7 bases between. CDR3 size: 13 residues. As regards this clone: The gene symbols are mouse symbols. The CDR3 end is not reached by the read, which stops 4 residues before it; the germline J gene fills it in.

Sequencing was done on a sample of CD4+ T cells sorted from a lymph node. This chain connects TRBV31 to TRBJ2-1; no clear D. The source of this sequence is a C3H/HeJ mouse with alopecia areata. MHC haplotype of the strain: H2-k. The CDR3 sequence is CAWIPNNYAEQFF. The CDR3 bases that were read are TGTGCCTGGATCCCAAATAACTATGCT.